A single sample gave rise to the 30 T cell receptor beta chains below, sequenced in a study of response to subunit inactivated influenza vaccine (dated by TCRdb to the late 2010s). Library prep was done by RT-PCR. Sequencing relied on an Illumina HiSeq 2500. The public reads were run again by TCRdb, first through fastp at Q25 and then through MiXCR, and only productive beta chains were kept. Each CDR3 protein gets just one entry, which takes the most common genes and DNA from the rows behind it. The sample profile shows more than 550,000 distinct CDR3 sequences; 12% of them were found once. In total, the top ten clones hold about a tenth of the sample. The source was PBMCs from blood, collected on the day of vaccination. All receptors come from a man between 45 and 60 years old who received an inactivated influenza vaccine. Donor details come from another sample of the same person, matched by shared clones.

This clonotype appeared a few times. The V and J genes are TRBV7-3 and TRBJ2-6, with D possibly being TRBD1 or TRBD2 (5 bases each). CDR3 length: 18 amino acids. Trimming removed 1 base from V and 0 bases from J, with 13 bases in between. CDR1 SGHTA and CDR2 FQGTGA come from the germline V gene. The CDR3 region is CASSLIGTDRSGANVLTF. CDR3 coding DNA: TGTGCCAGCAGCTTAATCGGGACGGACCGCTCTGGGGCCAACGTCCTGACTTTC.

The J gene is TRBJ2-7, the V gene TRBV20-1; D may be TRBD1 or TRBD2 (5 bases each). Trimming stripped 5 bases from V and 1 base from J, with 15 bases between. The germline gives CDR1 DFQATT, CDR2 SNEGSKA (reference sequence). CDR3 length: 14 residues. The CDR3 DNA sequence: TGCAGTGCTCAGGGACGGTCCGTTTCCTACGAGCAGTACTTC. This translates into CSAQGRSVSYEQYF.

The gene calls are TRBV3-1 and TRBJ2-3; TRBD2 agrees at 9 bases. With V trimmed by 0 bases and J by 7 bases, 5 bases remained unmatched. Germline assignment: CDR1 LGHDT and CDR2 YNNKEL (reference sequence). The CDR3 is 15 residues long. CDR3: CASSQDPGTSNTQYF. CDR3 sequence (DNA): TGTGCCAGCAGCCAAGACCCGGGGACTAGCAATACGCAGTATTTT.

This clonotype was seen only a few times. The gene calls are TRBV18 and TRBJ1-1; tentatively, D is TRBD1 (6 bases). V lost 5 bases, J lost 8 bases, and 12 bases lay in between. Germline V gives CDR1 KGHSH, CDR2 LQKENI. CDR3 length: 12 amino acids. CDR3 coding DNA: TGTGCCAGCTCAGCCAGGGGCTCCGAAGCTTTCTTT. This codes for CASSARGSEAFF.

There are many counts of this clonotype. Germline and junction disagree at one end, which may indicate a read error. The rearrangement links TRBV5-1 to TRBJ1-1, with D possibly matching TRBD1 (5 bases). Germline V gene data show CDR1 as SGHRS and CDR2 as YFSETQ. The CDR3 spans 14 residues. The CDR3 DNA is TGTGCCAGCAGCGTAACAGGAATGAACACTGAAGCTTTCTTT. Its translation is CASSVTGMNTEAFF.

There are many counts of this clonotype. The V call is TRBV12-3 or TRBV12-4, the J call TRBJ2-1; D possibly corresponds to TRBD2 (5 bases). The CDR3 totals 17 residues. The V end was cut by 1 base, the J end by 7 bases, with 20 bases between. The CDR3 region has the DNA TGTGCCAGCAGTTTAGAAAAAGCGGAGCCCCCAAAGAATGAGCAGTTCTTC. Translated, it gives CASSLEKAEPPKNEQFF.

This chain joins TRBV5-1 and TRBJ2-1; 10 bases align to TRBD1. This CDR3 is 18 amino acids long. The V and J ends lost 8 bases and 2 bases, in that order; junction bases with no gene match: 16. The germline gives CDR1 SGHRS, CDR2 YFSETQ. CDR3 sequence reads: CAREQNRDRGRTYNEQFF. The CDR3 region has the DNA TGCGCCAGGGAACAAAACCGGGACAGGGGACGAACCTACAATGAGCAGTTCTTC. The entire variable domain, with the rest obtained from reference TRBV5-1 and TRBJ2-1, is as follows: KAGVTQTPRYLIKTRGQQVTLSCSPISGHRSVSWYQQTPGQGLQFLFEYFSETQRNKGNFPGRFSGRQFSNSRSEMNVSTLELGDSALYLCAREQNRDRGRTYNEQFFGPGTRLTVL.

This clonotype has only one observation. This sequence joins TRBV6-6 and TRBJ2-5; D gene ambiguous. From germline, CDR1 is MNHNY and CDR2 SVGAGI (reference sequence). Deletions cut 2 bases from V and 8 bases from J, with 3 bases between. The CDR3 is 10 amino acids. The CDR3 coding sequence is TGTGCCAGCAGTTACCCTACCCAGTACTTC. Translated, it gives CASSYPTQYF.

This clonotype was seen repeatedly, ten times or more. The rearrangement joins TRBV12-3 or TRBV12-4 to TRBJ1-5; possible D gene TRBD1, 5 bases. Trimming removed 3 bases at V and 2 bases at J, with 11 bases between. The CDR3 loop spans 15 amino acids. CDR3 DNA: TGTGCCAGCAGTTTTAGACCCAGGGGCAATCAGCCCCAGCATTTT. It translates to CASSFRPRGNQPQHF.

The rearrangement uses TRBV7-2 and TRBJ2-2; 10 bases align to TRBD2. Germline CDR1 is SGHTA and CDR2 is FQGNSA. The CDR3 is made up of 15 amino acids. Losses at the gene ends were 2 bases for V and 8 bases for J; bases not matched to a gene: 5. The CDR3 loop reads CASSLLAGVGGELFF. CDR3 bases: TGTGCCAGCAGCTTACTAGCGGGAGTGGGGGGGGAGCTGTTTTTT.

Ten or more counts support this clonotype. The V and J genes are TRBV27 and TRBJ1-1; possibly TRBD1 for D (5 bases). Germline lookup yields CDR1 MNHEY and CDR2 SMNVEV (reference sequence). V dropped 2 bases and J dropped 4 bases, with 8 bases sitting between them. The CDR3 has 13 amino acids. The CDR3 here is CASSLGASTEAFF. CDR3 DNA sequence: TGTGCCAGCAGTTTAGGGGCGTCCACTGAAGCTTTCTTT.

This clonotype was counted between two and nine times. CDR3: CASIGLEGETQYF. CDR3 DNA: TGTGCCAGCATCGGGCTAGAGGGCGAGACCCAGTACTTC. This chain links TRBV7-6 with TRBJ2-5; maybe TRBD2 (5 bases). This CDR3 has 13 residues. Between the trimmed V and J ends, which lost 7 bases and 5 bases, there was a span of 14 bases. Germline V CDR1 and CDR2: SGHVS, FNYEAQ.

Ten or more counts support this clonotype. V and J are TRBV12-3 or TRBV12-4 and TRBJ2-4, with D perhaps TRBD1 (6 bases). The CDR3 consists of 13 residues. Trimming removed 6 bases from V and 6 bases from J, with 12 bases in between. CDR3 sequence reads: CASRTGSANIQYF. CDR3 in DNA: TGTGCCAGCAGAACAGGGTCCGCAAACATTCAGTACTTC.

Points on this clonotype: Germline is not matched at one junction end, which may reflect a read error. The gene calls are TRBV4-1 and TRBJ2-1; D is possibly TRBD1 (6 bases). The CDR3 loop spans 15 amino acids. CDR1 and CDR2 from the germline V gene are MGHRA and YSYEKL. The CDR3 nucleotides are TGCGCCAGCAGCCAAGATCAGGGGCTAGCTGTTGTGCAAATATTC. Amino acid sequence: CASSQDQGLAVVQIF.

This clonotype was picked up a small number of times. The chain uses TRBV29-1 and TRBJ1-2; TRBD1 aligns across 9 bases. The CDR3 runs 12 residues. J lost 8 bases, V lost 5 bases, and 6 bases had no gene match. CDR1 SQVTM and CDR2 ANQGSEA come from the germline V gene. CDR3 amino acids: CSVTDRGGGYTF. CDR3 nucleotide sequence: TGCAGCGTTACCGACAGGGGGGGCGGCTACACCTTC. Drawing the rest from reference TRBV29-1 and TRBJ1-2, the complete variable domain is SAVISQKPSRDICQRGTSLTIQCQVDSQVTMMFWYRQQPGQSLTLIATANQGSEATYESGFVIDKFPISRPNLTFSTLTVSNMSPEDSSIYLCSVTDRGGGYTFGSGTRLTVV.

This clonotype was detected only a few times. The chain joins TRBV10-3 to TRBJ2-1; D uncertain. The CDR3 consists of 14 residues. Germline V lookup: CDR1 ENHRY, CDR2 SYGVKD. V lost 2 bases and J lost 6, with 11 bases in between. The CDR3 reads CAISEGSLSNEQFF. CDR3 nucleotide sequence: TGTGCCATCAGTGAGGGGTCACTTAGCAATGAGCAGTTCTTC.

This clonotype was seen many times. This chain uses TRBV20-1 with TRBJ2-1, with 8 bases matching TRBD2. There are 15 residues in the CDR3. Germline CDR1 DFQATT, CDR2 SNEGSKA (reference sequence). Trimming removed 6 bases from V and 2 bases from J; junction bases left unmatched: 9. Here the CDR3 reads CSANTGGLTYNEQFF. In DNA form, the CDR3 reads TGCAGTGCCAATACGGGGGGGCTGACCTACAATGAGCAGTTCTTC.

This clonotype was detected only a few times. This rearrangement joins TRBV20-1 to TRBJ1-5, with a weak D call TRBD1 (5 bases). Per germline, CDR1 DFQATT and CDR2 SNEGSKA (reference sequence). V lost 2 bases and J 4 bases, leaving 9 bases between the germline ends. CDR3 length equals 13 residues. The CDR3 here is CSARLDNNQPQHF. The CDR3 DNA reads as TGCAGTGCTAGACTGGACAATAATCAGCCCCAGCATTTT.

This clonotype was seen a few times. The rearrangement joins TRBV4-3 to TRBJ2-5; TRBD2 aligns across 7 bases. The CDR3 consists of 16 residues. Germline V gives CDR1 LGHNA, CDR2 YSLEER. With 1 base clipped from V and 2 bases from J, the junction kept 7 bases outside the gene matches. The CDR3 reads CASSQGLPGGQETQYF. For the CDR3, the DNA is TGCGCCAGCAGCCAAGGTCTCCCCGGGGGGCAAGAGACCCAGTACTTC.

V and J are TRBV25-1 and TRBJ1-4, with no clear D. Germline V lookup: CDR1 MGHDK, CDR2 SYGVNS. With 9 bases removed from V and 4 bases from J, the gap between germline ends came to 18 bases. The CDR3 sequence is 15 residues long. The CDR3 loop is CASSERPGINEKLFF. The CDR3 DNA reads as TGTGCCAGTTCTGAAAGACCCGGAATTAATGAAAAACTGTTTTTT. The variable domain in full, completed from reference TRBV25-1 and TRBJ1-4, reads EADIYQTPRYLVIGTGKKITLECSQTMGHDKMYWYQQDPGMELHLIHYSYGVNSTEKGDLSSESTVSRIRTEHFPLTLESARPSHTSQYLCASSERPGINEKLFFGSGTQLSVL.

This clonotype was found once. The chain links TRBV29-1 to TRBJ2-7; no clear D. This CDR3 contains 13 residues. The germline V and J ends were trimmed by 1 base and 2 bases, with 9 bases remaining between them. CDR1 is SQVTM, CDR2 ANQGSEA, per germline. The CDR3 region is CSVEVENTYEQYF. The CDR3 DNA reads TGCAGCGTTGAAGTAGAAAACACCTACGAGCAGTACTTC.

DNA for the CDR3: TGTGCCAGCAGTTTAGGTGGGCAGGGGGCTTCACCCCTCCACTTT. Translating gives CASSLGGQGASPLHF. This chain connects TRBV12-3 or TRBV12-4 to TRBJ1-6, with TRBD1 matching 8 bases. The J segment lost 9 bases and the V segment lost 1 base, leaving 5 bases of the junction unmatched. CDR3 length: 15 residues.

The chain recombines TRBV25-1 with TRBJ2-3; D not resolved. CDR1 is MGHDK, CDR2 SYGVNS, per germline. This CDR3 region has 13 residues. Trimming removed 6 bases at V and 10 bases at J, with 17 bases between. The CDR3: CASRSDSRRAQYF. DNA of the CDR3: TGTGCCAGCAGGAGCGATTCACGTAGGGCGCAGTATTTT.

This CDR3 is CASSLADKGPYEQYF. Written as DNA, the CDR3 is TGTGCCAGCAGCTTAGCCGATAAGGGCCCCTACGAGCAGTACTTC. V usage is TRBV11-2 and J usage is TRBJ2-7; no clear D gene. Trimming took off 1 base at V and 2 bases at J, with 12 bases between the two ends. CDR1 and CDR2 (germline): SGHAT, FQNNGV. This CDR3 contains 15 residues.

This clonotype was seen ten or more times. The gene calls are TRBV7-9 and TRBJ2-4, with TRBD1 identical over 10 bases. The CDR3 is 16 residues long. From germline, CDR1 is SEHNR and CDR2 FQNEAQ (reference sequence). V lost 6 bases to trimming and J lost 2 bases; unmatched junction nucleotides: 7. The CDR3 region is CASSPGTGVTKNIQYF. DNA for the CDR3: TGTGCCAGCAGTCCCGGGACAGGGGTGACCAAAAACATTCAGTACTTC. Complete variable domain (other parts from reference TRBV7-9 and TRBJ2-4): DTGVSQNPRHKITKRGQNVTFRCDPISEHNRLYWYRQTLGQGPEFLTYFQNEAQLEKSRLLSDRFSAERPKGSFSTLEIQRTEQGDSAMYLCASSPGTGVTKNIQYFGAGTRLSVL.

This clonotype was observed at least ten times. The V call is TRBV12-3 or TRBV12-4, the J call TRBJ2-7, with 7 positions matching TRBD1. The CDR3 consists of 13 residues. V trimming: 5 bases; J trimming: 5 bases; junction bases outside the gene matches: 6. CDR3 sequence reads: CASSPTGSHEQYF. The CDR3 DNA reads TGTGCCAGCAGTCCGACAGGGTCCCACGAGCAGTACTTC.

Ten or more counts support this clonotype. The J gene is TRBJ2-7, the V gene TRBV4-1; TRBD2 aligns across 8 bases. The CDR3 is made up of 18 amino acids. J lost 2 bases, V lost 0 bases, and 12 bases had no gene match. The V gene's germline CDR1 is MGHRA and CDR2 YSYEKL. The CDR3, as DNA: TGCGCCAGCAGCCAAGATCTGGTCCGCGGGGGGAGGACCTACGAGCAGTACTTC. It encodes CASSQDLVRGGRTYEQYF.

The rearrangement links TRBV6-5 to TRBJ2-4; D tentatively fits TRBD1 or TRBD2 (5 bases each). Trimming stripped 2 bases from V and 16 bases from J, with 21 bases between. The CDR3 runs 14 residues. The germline CDR1 and CDR2 sequences are MNHEY and SVGAGI. CDR3 residues: CASSYTPGSGPLYF. CDR3 nucleotides: TGTGCCAGCAGTTACACCCCCGGGTCGGGGCCGCTTTACTTC.

Concerning this clonotype: The limits of the CDR3 on the DNA are not certain, so only TCRdb's listed CDR3 is given. J is TRBJ2-1 and V is TRBV3-1; the D call of TRBD1 is as the table states it, not checked on the DNA. The CDR3 spans 17 residues, counting both ends. Germline V CDR1 and CDR2: LGHDT, YNNKEL (reference sequence). This CDR3 is CASSRLTFGTGENEQFF.

This clonotype came up a few times. The chain carries TRBV7-6 and TRBJ1-3; tentative D call: TRBD1 (6 bases). Per germline, CDR1 SGHVS and CDR2 FNYEAQ. This CDR3 has 15 amino acids. V was shortened by 4 bases and J by 2 bases, with 12 bases between the two germline ends. CDR3 sequence: CASSSDRLAGNTIYF. In DNA, the CDR3 is TGTGCCAGCAGCTCAGACAGGCTAGCTGGAAACACCATATATTTT. The variable domain in full, with the rest retrieved from reference TRBV7-6 and TRBJ1-3, is GAGVSQSPRYKVTKRGQDVALRCDPISGHVSLYWYRQALGQGPEFLTYFNYEAQQDKSGLPNDRFSAERPEGSISTLTIQRTEQRDSAMYRCASSSDRLAGNTIYFGEGSWLTVV.